This T cell receptor (beta chain) appears in the sequencing data of a study of cytomegalovirus exposure and HLA in healthy donors. Notes on the study in general: In an earlier analysis, most TCR beta V segments were productive about 87% or about 30% of the time. A missense DCLRE1C variant was associated with V- and J-gene trimming of TCR beta chains in a later analysis, and an independent cohort replicated the association. Owing to their indistinguishability, certain V segments, notably TRBV6-2 and TRBV6-3, were excluded.

Notes on this clone: Its antigen remains unidentified.

This CDR3 has 16 residues. Unmatched junction bases numbered 5, after V lost 5 bases and J lost 0 bases. Germline values: CDR1 MNHNY, CDR2 SVGAGI (reference sequence). Researchers ran the PCR with 60 Vbeta and 13 Jbeta primers. Sequencing was performed with immunoSEQ multiplex PCR; in TCRdb, only in-frame clones are kept and a portion is missing. The data show around 200,000 clones, with roughly 70% seen just once and about 2.7% held by the top ten. The source material was PBMCs. This TCR was recovered from a male donor in good health and CMV-seronegative. The gene calls are TRBV6-6 and TRBJ1-3; 9 bases are shared with TRBD1. DNA for the CDR3: TGTGCCAGCAGTAACGACAGGGGGAACTCTGGAAACACCATATATTTT. It yields the protein CASSNDRGNSGNTIYF.